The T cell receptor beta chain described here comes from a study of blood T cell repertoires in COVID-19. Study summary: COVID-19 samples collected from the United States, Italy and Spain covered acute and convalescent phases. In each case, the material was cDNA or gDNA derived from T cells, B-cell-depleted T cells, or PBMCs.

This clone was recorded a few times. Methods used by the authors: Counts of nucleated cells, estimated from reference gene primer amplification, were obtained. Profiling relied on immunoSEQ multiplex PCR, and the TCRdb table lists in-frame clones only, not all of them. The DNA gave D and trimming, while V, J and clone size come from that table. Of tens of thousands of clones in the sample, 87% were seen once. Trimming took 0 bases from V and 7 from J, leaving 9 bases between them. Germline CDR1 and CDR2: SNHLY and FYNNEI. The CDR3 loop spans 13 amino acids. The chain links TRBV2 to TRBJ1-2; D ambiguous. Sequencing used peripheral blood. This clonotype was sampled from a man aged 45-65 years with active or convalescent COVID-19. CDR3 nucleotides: TGTGCCAGCAGTGAAGCTCGTCCCGTTGGCTACACCTTC. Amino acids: CASSEARPVGYTF. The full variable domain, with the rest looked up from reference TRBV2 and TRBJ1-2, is EPEVTQTPSHQVTQMGQEVILRCVPISNHLYFYWYRQILGQKVEFLVSFYNNEISEKSEIFDDQFSVERPDGSNFTLKIRSTKLEDSAMYFCASSEARPVGYTFGSGTRLTVV.